Sequencing of this T cell receptor beta chain was carried out in a study of cytomegalovirus exposure and HLA in healthy donors. Study conclusions and caveats: There were under 200 TCR beta chains listed as cytomegalovirus-associated. In a later analysis, CMV-associated beta chains were mostly HLA-associated, it appeared.

Concerning this clone itself: Its specificity is unknown.

CDR3 length: 14 amino acids. V lost 6 bases and J lost 6, with 17 bases in between. Germline CDR1 is MNHNS and CDR2 is SASEGT. The PCR ran on 60 Vbeta and 13 Jbeta primers. Measured with immunoSEQ multiplex PCR; TCRdb has only the in-frame clones, and not every one. Counted here are over 60,000 clones, about 70% occurring once; the ten biggest clones make up more than 2.5%. What was sequenced was PBMCs. The receptor was derived from a man aged 18 to 29 in good health and CMV-seronegative. The genes are TRBV6-1 and TRBJ1-1; no firm D call. CDR3 nucleotides: TGTGCCAGCAGCCTACAGCGGGAGAGGTCTGAAGCTTTCTTT. Its translation is CASSLQRERSEAFF.